This TCR beta chain emerged from a study of blood T cell repertoires in COVID-19. In the study overall: The samples span acute and convalescent COVID-19 from the United States, Italy and Spain. T cells, B-cell-depleted T cells, or PBMCs provided the cDNA or gDNA that served as material.

The CDR3 length is 19 residues. The germline CDR1 and CDR2 sequences are LNHDA and SQIVND (reference sequence). Trimming stripped 4 bases from V and 0 bases from J, with 22 bases between. In the original processing: Amplification of reference gene primers was used by the study to estimate nucleated cell counts. Here immunoSEQ multiplex PCR was the method, and the copy in TCRdb shows in-frame clones only, minus some. V and J calls and clone size are copied from that table; D and trimming were computed from the DNA. The sample consists of 240,000 or so clones, roughly 86% of them appearing once. This TCR was sampled from a woman in her 70s with active or convalescent COVID-19. V gene TRBV19 combines with J gene TRBJ1-3; D perhaps matches TRBD1 (5 bases). The sequencing input was peripheral blood. The DNA of the CDR3 is TGTGCCAGTAGTACCATTTATGGGGGGAGGTCCCGCTCTGGAAACACCATATATTTT. Translated: CASSTIYGGRSRSGNTIYF.